These T cell receptor beta chains were read from a single sample in a study of blood T cell repertoires in COVID-19. Measured with immunoSEQ multiplex PCR; TCRdb has only the in-frame clones, and not every one. Here the sample spans under 95,000 clones, approximately 86% being singletons. Sequenced material: peripheral blood. These receptors came from a woman older than 75 with acute or convalescent COVID-19. The CDR3 runs from the conserved cysteine through the conserved F or W. D genes are given only for firm matches. Part of the rows lack a size; the others show once, few, many or a class for expanded clones.

d_gene	v_gene	len	abundance	j_gene	CDR3aa	CDR3nt
TRBD2	TRBV3-1/TRBV3-2	16	.	TRBJ2-7	CASSQSSSGGAGEQYF	TGTGCCAGCAGCCAATCCTCTAGCGGGGGGGCAGGGGAGCAGTACTTC
TRBD2	TRBV19	17	.	TRBJ2-3	CASSMVNARGTTDTQYF	TGTGCCAGTAGTATGGTAAACGCGCGGGGGACCACAGATACGCAGTATTTT
TRBD1	TRBV6-1	17	.	TRBJ1-4	CASSVLYQGAFNEKLFF	TGTGCCAGCAGTGTACTTTACCAGGGGGCGTTTAATGAAAAACTGTTTTTT
TRBD1	TRBV19	17	.	TRBJ1-2	CASLPIDRGLEWDGYTF	TGTGCCAGCCTCCCAATTGACAGGGGGCTGGAATGGGACGGCTACACCTTC
TRBD1	TRBV6-5	14	.	TRBJ2-7	CASSYRDRGYEQYF	TGTGCCAGCAGTTACCGGGACAGGGGTTACGAGCAGTACTTC
TRBD1	TRBV6-6	13	.	TRBJ1-2	CASSTGGEYGYTF	TGTGCCAGCAGCACAGGGGGCGAATATGGCTACACCTTC
.	TRBV18	15	few	TRBJ1-2	CASSPGGERGYGYTF	TGTGCCAGCTCACCGGGCGGGGAGCGTGGCTATGGCTACACCTTC
TRBD1	TRBV5-1	14	.	TRBJ1-1	CASSSQGGNTEAFF	TGCGCCAGCAGCTCGCAGGGGGGGAACACTGAAGCTTTCTTT
.	TRBV19	14	.	TRBJ2-2	CASRETGLTGELFF	TGTGCCAGTAGGGAAACAGGGTTGACGGGGGAGCTGTTTTTT
.	TRBV5-5	12	.	TRBJ1-1	CASSLGGWVAFF	TGTGCCAGCAGCTTGGGAGGGTGGGTGGCTTTCTTT
.	TRBV3-1/TRBV3-2	17	many	TRBJ2-7	CASSQGVIDNFSYEQYF	TGTGCCAGCAGCCAAGGAGTTATCGACAACTTCTCCTACGAGCAGTACTTC
.	TRBV5-1	14	.	TRBJ1-5	CASSLGGSGQPQHF	TGCGCCAGCAGCTTGGGGGGGAGCGGGCAGCCCCAGCATTTT
TRBD1	TRBV6-5	12	once	TRBJ1-2	CASRRDSLTYTF	TGTGCCAGCAGAAGGGACAGTCTAACCTACACCTTC
.	TRBV2	13	.	TRBJ1-4	CASSADVWEKLFF	TGTGCCAGCAGCGCAGATGTTTGGGAAAAACTGTTTTTT
.	TRBV4-1	18	.	TRBJ2-2	CASSQGSYAALNTGELFF	TGCGCCAGCAGCCAAGGGTCGTACGCGGCCTTAAACACCGGGGAGCTGTTTTTT
.	TRBV2	12	.	TRBJ1-2	CASSPWADGYTF	TGTGCCAGCAGCCCCTGGGCTGATGGCTACACCTTC
.	TRBV6-5	13	.	TRBJ1-2	CASSYSTGGGYTF	TGTGCCAGCAGTTACTCGACAGGTGGTGGCTACACCTTC
.	TRBV5-1	14	.	TRBJ1-6	CASSLLGGNSPLHF	TGCGCCAGCAGCTTGTTGGGGGGTAATTCACCCCTCCACTTT
TRBD1	TRBV2	14	.	TRBJ2-1	CASRSDRPYNEQFF	TGTGCCAGCCGGTCGGACAGGCCCTACAATGAGCAGTTCTTC
TRBD1	TRBV5-5	16	.	TRBJ2-5	CASSLGQGAGQETQYF	TGTGCCAGCAGCTTGGGGCAGGGGGCCGGCCAAGAGACCCAGTACTTC
.	TRBV11-2	13	.	TRBJ1-2	CASSFRVGYGYTF	TGTGCCAGCAGCTTCCGGGTCGGCTATGGCTACACCTTC
TRBD1	TRBV11-2	16	.	TRBJ2-1	CASSPTPGTGWNEQFF	TGTGCCAGCAGCCCTACGCCTGGGACAGGGTGGAATGAGCAGTTCTTC
TRBD2	TRBV20-1	13	.	TRBJ2-1	CSASAGGPYEQFF	TGCAGTGCTAGTGCGGGGGGGCCGTATGAGCAGTTCTTC
TRBD2	TRBV5-1	15	.	TRBJ2-1	CASSLVASGGNEQFF	TGCGCCAGCAGCTTGGTGGCTAGCGGGGGCAATGAGCAGTTCTTC
.	TRBV6-5	13	.	TRBJ1-1	CASSYSQNTEAFF	TGTGCCAGCAGTTACTCTCAGAACACTGAAGCTTTCTTT
.	TRBV9	12	once	TRBJ1-1	CASSRGTTEAFF	TGTGCCAGCAGCAGGGGGACCACTGAAGCTTTCTTT
TRBD2	TRBV10-3	17	.	TRBJ2-6	CAISESPGGAGANVLTF	TGTGCCATCAGTGAGTCCCCTGGGGGGGCTGGGGCCAACGTCCTGACTTTC
TRBD2	TRBV19	16	.	TRBJ2-3	CASSFLLAGGRNTQYF	TGTGCCAGTAGTTTCCTCCTAGCGGGGGGCAGGAATACGCAGTATTTT
.	TRBV12-3/TRBV12-4	12	.	TRBJ1-5	CATGRGNQPQHF	TGTGCCACCGGGCGGGGCAATCAGCCCCAGCATTTT
TRBD1	TRBV7-3	14	.	TRBJ2-1	CASARTGGENEQFF	TGTGCCAGCGCCCGGACAGGGGGAGAGAATGAGCAGTTCTTC
TRBD1	TRBV5-5	14	.	TRBJ2-2	CASSGDRNTGELFF	TGTGCCAGCAGCGGGGACAGAAACACCGGGGAGCTGTTTTTT
.	TRBV19	13	.	TRBJ1-5	CASSIRQAQPQHF	TGTGCCAGTAGTATCCGACAGGCTCAGCCCCAGCATTTT
TRBD1	TRBV30	15	few	TRBJ1-1	CAWRVTGGLGTEAFF	TGTGCCTGGAGGGTAACAGGGGGCCTGGGCACTGAAGCTTTCTTT
TRBD1	TRBV5-5	15	.	TRBJ1-1	CASSPPGQGNTEAFF	TGTGCCAGCAGCCCCCCTGGACAGGGGAACACTGAAGCTTTCTTT
TRBD1	TRBV5-1	15	once	TRBJ2-5	CASSRDRGQGETQYF	TGCGCCAGCAGCCGCGACAGGGGGCAAGGTGAGACCCAGTACTTC
.	TRBV2	13	.	TRBJ2-7	CASSGGYGGEQYF	TGTGCCAGCAGTGGTGGCTACGGGGGCGAGCAGTACTTC
TRBD2	TRBV7-2	15	.	TRBJ2-5	CASSLVRGRQETQYF	TGTGCCAGCAGCTTAGTGCGGGGGAGGCAAGAGACCCAGTACTTC
.	TRBV7-9	15	.	TRBJ1-6	CASSLVAGVNSPLHF	TGTGCCAGCAGCTTAGTGGCAGGGGTGAATTCACCCCTCCACTTT
TRBD1	TRBV3-1/TRBV3-2	15	.	TRBJ2-7	CASSQGLTGSYEQYF	TGTGCCAGCAGCCAAGGGCTGACAGGGTCCTACGAGCAGTACTTC
.	TRBV5-8	16	.	TRBJ1-6	CASSFREGSYNSPLHF	TGTGCCAGCAGCTTCAGGGAAGGCTCCTATAATTCACCCCTCCACTTT
.	TRBV11-2	13	.	TRBJ1-5	CASSLGGHQPQHF	TGTGCCAGCAGCTTAGGAGGTCATCAGCCCCAGCATTTT
.	TRBV6-1	17	.	TRBJ2-4	CASSDVSTILTKNIQYF	TGTGCCAGCAGTGACGTATCTACGATCCTAACCAAAAACATTCAGTACTTC
.	TRBV27	13	.	TRBJ1-2	CASSLNRAGGYTF	TGTGCCAGCAGTTTAAACAGGGCGGGTGGCTACACCTTC
.	TRBV20-1	15	.	TRBJ2-7	CSASSPQGIAYEQYF	TGCAGTGCTAGTAGTCCCCAGGGGATCGCCTACGAGCAGTACTTC
.	TRBV19	13	.	TRBJ2-1	CASSPDTDNEQFF	TGTGCCAGTAGTCCGGACACCGACAATGAGCAGTTCTTC
.	TRBV7-3	13	.	TRBJ1-6	CASSRSYNSPLHF	TGTGCCAGCAGCCGTTCCTATAATTCACCCCTCCACTTT
TRBD1	TRBV27	15	.	TRBJ1-2	CASSWDRRANYGYTF	TGTGCCAGCAGTTGGGACAGGCGGGCTAACTATGGCTACACCTTC
TRBD1	TRBV28	18	.	TRBJ1-5	CASSLSTGGTGNNQPQHF	TGTGCCAGCAGTTTAAGTACTGGCGGGACAGGGAACAATCAGCCCCAGCATTTT
TRBD1	TRBV5-3	14	.	TRBJ1-1	CARSGTGGRTEAFF	TGTGCCAGAAGCGGGACAGGGGGGAGGACTGAAGCTTTCTTT
.	TRBV18	14	.	TRBJ2-4	CASSPQAQRNIQYF	TGTGCCAGCTCCCCCCAGGCCCAGAGAAACATTCAGTACTTC
TRBD2	TRBV5-1	18	.	TRBJ2-5	CASSLAPLAGGPQETQYF	TGCGCCAGCAGCTTGGCGCCACTAGCGGGGGGGCCTCAGGAGACCCAGTACTTC
TRBD1	TRBV5-1	15	.	TRBJ1-1	CASSLTSTGATEAFF	TGCGCCAGCAGCTTAACCTCCACAGGGGCCACTGAAGCTTTCTTT
.	TRBV5-8	13	.	TRBJ1-2	CASSLPSNYGYTF	TGTGCCAGCAGCTTGCCCTCTAACTATGGCTACACCTTC
.	TRBV2	12	few	TRBJ2-7	CASSDSYGEQYF	TGTGCCAGCAGTGATTCATACGGGGAGCAGTACTTC
TRBD2	TRBV5-3	17	.	TRBJ2-1	CARSTRGLAGGYNEQFF	TGTGCCAGAAGCACCCGGGGACTAGCGGGGGGTTACAATGAGCAGTTCTTC